A selection of T cell receptor beta chains follows, all from one sample in a study of spatial heterogeneity in lung cancer. TCRdb analysed the 5' RACE reads with MiXCR anew, one entry per CDR3 protein. The table includes around 45,000 distinct CDR3 sequences, approximately 24% detected once. The sequencing used PBMCs, collected at follow-up. The receptor set was obtained from a female donor with early-stage non-small cell lung cancer. CDR3s include the opening cysteine and the closing phenylalanine or tryptophan. A D gene is named only where the DNA matches it firmly. Only some rows state a clone size, as once, few, many or a class for expanded clones.

size,J,V,D,DNA,CDR3
few,TRBJ1-1,TRBV10-2,.,TGCGCCAGCAGTGAGTCGAGAAAGGGAGAAGCTTTCTTT,CASSESRKGEAFF
few,TRBJ2-1,TRBV19,TRBD1,TGTGCCAGTAGTATAGATGTAGGGACAGGGAGAAATGAGCAGTTCTTC,CASSIDVGTGRNEQFF
.,TRBJ2-3,TRBV6-1,.,TGTGCCAGCAGTGTAGGGGGACGCACAGATACGCAGTATTTT,CASSVGGRTDTQYF
many,TRBJ2-1,TRBV10-2,.,TGCGCCAGCAGTGCTTCTAGCGCATACAATGAGCAGTTCTTC,CASSASSAYNEQFF
.,TRBJ1-1,TRBV5-1,TRBD1,TGCGCCAGCAGCCCTCGACAGGGCAGACTGAACACTGAAGCTTTCTTT,CASSPRQGRLNTEAFF
few,TRBJ1-2,TRBV2,TRBD1,TGTGCCAGCAGGGCGGACAGGGTGGCGGTAGGCTACACCTTC,CASRADRVAVGYTF
many,TRBJ1-1,TRBV29-1,.,TGCAGCGCTTACCCCCAGGGGAGGAACACTGAAGCTTTCTTT,CSAYPQGRNTEAFF
few,TRBJ2-2,TRBV7-9,TRBD2,TGTGCCAGCAGCGTGTTAGCGGGAGGGCCGACCGGGGAGCTGTTTTTT,CASSVLAGGPTGELFF
few,TRBJ2-3,TRBV5-6,TRBD2,TGTGCCAGCAGCATAGGACTAGCGGGAGACACAGATACGCAGTATTTT,CASSIGLAGDTDTQYF
many,TRBJ2-1,TRBV7-9,.,TGTGCCAGCAGCTTATATCGCAATGAGCAGTTCTTC,CASSLYRNEQFF
few,TRBJ2-6,TRBV11-2,.,TGTGCCAGCAGCCACGTTAGGAGGGGGCCCTCTGGGGCCAACGTCCTGACTTTC,CASSHVRRGPSGANVLTF
many,TRBJ2-1,TRBV6-1,TRBD2,TGTGCCAGCATTCGTCAGCTAGCGGGTTACAATGAGCAGTTCTTC,CASIRQLAGYNEQFF
.,TRBJ1-1,TRBV2,.,TGTGCCAGCAGTAAAGAACAGAGAAACACTGAAGCTTTCTTT,CASSKEQRNTEAFF